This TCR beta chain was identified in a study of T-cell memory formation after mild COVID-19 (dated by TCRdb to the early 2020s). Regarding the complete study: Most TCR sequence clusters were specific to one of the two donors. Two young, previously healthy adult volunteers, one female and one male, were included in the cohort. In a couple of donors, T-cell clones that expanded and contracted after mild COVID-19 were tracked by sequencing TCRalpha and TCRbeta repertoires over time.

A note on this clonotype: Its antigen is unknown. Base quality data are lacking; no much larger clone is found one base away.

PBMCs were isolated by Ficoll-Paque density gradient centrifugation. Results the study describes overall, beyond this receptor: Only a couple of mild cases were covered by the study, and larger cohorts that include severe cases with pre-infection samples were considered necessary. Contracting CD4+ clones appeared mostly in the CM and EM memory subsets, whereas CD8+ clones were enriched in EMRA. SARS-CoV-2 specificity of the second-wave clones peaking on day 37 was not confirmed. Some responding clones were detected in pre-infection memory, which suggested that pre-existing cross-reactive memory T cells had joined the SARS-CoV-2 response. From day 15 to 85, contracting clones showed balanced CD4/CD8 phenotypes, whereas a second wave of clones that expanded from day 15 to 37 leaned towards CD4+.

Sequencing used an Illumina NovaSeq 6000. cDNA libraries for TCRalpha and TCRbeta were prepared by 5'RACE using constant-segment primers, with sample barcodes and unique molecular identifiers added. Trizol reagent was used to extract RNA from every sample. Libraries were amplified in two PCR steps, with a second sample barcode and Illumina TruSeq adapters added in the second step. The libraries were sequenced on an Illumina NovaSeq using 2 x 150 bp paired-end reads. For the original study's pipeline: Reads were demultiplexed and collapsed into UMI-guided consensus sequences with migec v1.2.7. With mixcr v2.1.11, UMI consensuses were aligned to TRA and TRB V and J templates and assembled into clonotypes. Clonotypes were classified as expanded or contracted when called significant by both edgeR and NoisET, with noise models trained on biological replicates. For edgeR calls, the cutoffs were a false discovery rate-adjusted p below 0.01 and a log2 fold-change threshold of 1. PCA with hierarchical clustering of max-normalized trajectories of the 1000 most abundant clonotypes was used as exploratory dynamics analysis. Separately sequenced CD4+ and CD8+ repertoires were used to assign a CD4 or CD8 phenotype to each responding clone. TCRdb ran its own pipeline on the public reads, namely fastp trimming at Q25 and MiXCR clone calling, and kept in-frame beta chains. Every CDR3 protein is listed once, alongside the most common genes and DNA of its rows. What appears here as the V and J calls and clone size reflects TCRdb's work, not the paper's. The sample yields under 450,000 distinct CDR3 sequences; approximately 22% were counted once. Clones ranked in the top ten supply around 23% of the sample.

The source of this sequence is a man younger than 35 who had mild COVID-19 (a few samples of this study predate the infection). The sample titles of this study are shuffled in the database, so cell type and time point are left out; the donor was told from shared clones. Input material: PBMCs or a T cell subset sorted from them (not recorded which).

CDR3 sequence: CASRLAGGYVTDTQYF. The sequence in DNA is TGTGCCAGCAGATTAGCGGGGGGGTACGTCACAGATACGCAGTATTTT. In this chain, TRBV6-5 is recombined with TRBJ2-3; 11 middle bases align to TRBD2. CDR1 and CDR2 were assigned from the germline V gene as MNHEY and SVGAGI. Counted from cysteine to phenylalanine, this CDR3 has 16 amino acids. The CDR3 DNA has 48 bases and is translated from base 1. V lost 6 bases and J lost 2 bases, and the count of bases not matched to a germline gene is 7.